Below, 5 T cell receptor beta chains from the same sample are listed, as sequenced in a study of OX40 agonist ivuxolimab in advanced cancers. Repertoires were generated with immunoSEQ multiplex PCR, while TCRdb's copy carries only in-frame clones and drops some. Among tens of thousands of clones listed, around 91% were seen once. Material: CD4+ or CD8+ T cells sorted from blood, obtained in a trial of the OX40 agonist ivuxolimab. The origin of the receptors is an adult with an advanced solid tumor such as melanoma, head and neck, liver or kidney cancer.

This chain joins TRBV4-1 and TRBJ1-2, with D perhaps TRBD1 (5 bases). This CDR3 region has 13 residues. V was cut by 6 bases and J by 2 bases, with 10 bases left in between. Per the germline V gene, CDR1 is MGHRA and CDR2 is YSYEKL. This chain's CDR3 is CASRGEGNYGYTF. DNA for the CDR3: TGCGCCAGCAGAGGGGAGGGCAACTATGGCTACACCTTC.

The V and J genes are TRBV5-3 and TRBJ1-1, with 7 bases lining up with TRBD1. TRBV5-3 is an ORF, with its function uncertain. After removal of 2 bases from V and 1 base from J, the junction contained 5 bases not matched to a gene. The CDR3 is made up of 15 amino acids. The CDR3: CARSFDRVGNTEAFF. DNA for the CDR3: TGTGCCAGAAGCTTCGACAGGGTTGGGAACACTGAAGCTTTCTTT.

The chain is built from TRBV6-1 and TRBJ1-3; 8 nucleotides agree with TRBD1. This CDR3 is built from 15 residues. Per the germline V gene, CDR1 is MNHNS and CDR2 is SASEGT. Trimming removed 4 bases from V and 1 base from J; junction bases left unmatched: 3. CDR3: CASSGRTGSGNTIYF. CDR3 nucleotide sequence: TGTGCCAGCAGTGGACGGACAGGGTCTGGAAACACCATATATTTT.

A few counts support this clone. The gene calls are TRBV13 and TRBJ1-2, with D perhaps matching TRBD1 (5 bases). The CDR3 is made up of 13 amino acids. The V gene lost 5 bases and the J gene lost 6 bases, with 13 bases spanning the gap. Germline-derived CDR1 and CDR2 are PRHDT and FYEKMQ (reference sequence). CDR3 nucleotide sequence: TGTGCCAGCAGCCCGGGGGGGAGCGATGGCTACACCTTC. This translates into CASSPGGSDGYTF. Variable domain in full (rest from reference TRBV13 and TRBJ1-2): AAGVIQSPRHLIKEKRETATLKCYPIPRHDTVYWYQQGPGQDPQFLISFYEKMQSDKGSIPDRFSAQQFSDYHSELNMSSLELGDSALYFCASSPGGSDGYTFGSGTRLTVV.

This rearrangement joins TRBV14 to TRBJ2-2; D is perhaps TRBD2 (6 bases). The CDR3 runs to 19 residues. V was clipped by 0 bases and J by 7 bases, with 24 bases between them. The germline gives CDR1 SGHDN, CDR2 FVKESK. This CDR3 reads CASSQDRYGSGLRVGELFF. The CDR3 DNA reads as TGTGCCAGCAGCCAAGATCGATATGGGAGCGGGCTGCGCGTCGGGGAGCTGTTTTTT.